This record concerns one T cell receptor (beta chain) sequence. The table came from immunoSEQ multiplex PCR; TCRdb's copy has only in-frame clones and leaves some out. This sample has about 330,000 clones, with 80% to 90% found just once. These data are taken from a study of blood T cell repertoires in COVID-19. The CDR3 consists of 17 residues. The V gene end was trimmed by 3 bases and the J gene end by 4 bases; junction bases not matched to a gene: 10. Germline CDR1 reads PRHDT; CDR2 reads FYEKMQ (reference sequence). The sequence came from a man aged 25 to 40 who had recovered from COVID-19. The source material was PBMCs or T cells enriched from blood (not recorded which). The chain carries TRBV13 and TRBJ2-7; 12 nucleotides match TRBD1. CDR3 protein: CASSFPGQGAEGYEQYF. The CDR3 DNA sequence: TGTGCCAGCAGCTTCCCGGGACAGGGGGCGGAAGGTTACGAGCAGTACTTC.